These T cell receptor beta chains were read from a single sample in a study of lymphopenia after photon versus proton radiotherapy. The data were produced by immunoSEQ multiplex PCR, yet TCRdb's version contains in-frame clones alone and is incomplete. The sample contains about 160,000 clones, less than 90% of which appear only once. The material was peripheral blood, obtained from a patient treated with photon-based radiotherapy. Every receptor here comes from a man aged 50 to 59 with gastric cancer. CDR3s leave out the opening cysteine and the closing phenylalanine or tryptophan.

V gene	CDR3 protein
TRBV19	ASSRPGTSGSRGNEQF
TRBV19	ASSIAGSKAYNEQF
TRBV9	ASNRQGNYGYT
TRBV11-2	ASERGADYGYT
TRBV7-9	ATSGEGNQPQH
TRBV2	ASTRTGGSYGYT
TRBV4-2	ASSQTTATNEKLF
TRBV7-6	ASSTGTDTQY
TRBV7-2	ASRIAGGPSEQY
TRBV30	AWTSGTSTDTQY
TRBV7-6	ASSRATSGSADTQY
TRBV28	ATLAGGYEQY
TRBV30	AWNHGGQGGDTQY
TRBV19	ASSIVLVGSGPTGELF
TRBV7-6	ASSLEASGAGTQY